This TCR beta chain was identified in a study of T cell repertoires in cytomegalovirus infection. TCRdb re-analysed the reads in MiXCR, keeping a single row per CDR3 protein. The sample has roughly 990,000 distinct CDR3 sequences, approximately 31% seen once. The CDR3 has 14 amino acids. CDR1 is SGDLS and CDR2 is YYNGEE in the germline V gene. J gave up 5 bases and V 4 bases, and 7 bases lay outside the gene matches. About this clonotype itself: Antigen unknown.

V usage is TRBV9 and J usage is TRBJ1-1, with 8 bases matching TRBD1. This clonotype originated in a human donor in good health (CMV status not recorded). Some clones in this sample may be carry-over from other donors' samples. The sequencing here drew on cultured CD8+ T cells from PBMCs, taken from culture after CMV antigen stimulation. CDR3 sequence: CASSSQDRETEAFF. DNA for the CDR3: TGTGCCAGCAGCTCCCAGGACAGGGAGACTGAAGCTTTCTTT.